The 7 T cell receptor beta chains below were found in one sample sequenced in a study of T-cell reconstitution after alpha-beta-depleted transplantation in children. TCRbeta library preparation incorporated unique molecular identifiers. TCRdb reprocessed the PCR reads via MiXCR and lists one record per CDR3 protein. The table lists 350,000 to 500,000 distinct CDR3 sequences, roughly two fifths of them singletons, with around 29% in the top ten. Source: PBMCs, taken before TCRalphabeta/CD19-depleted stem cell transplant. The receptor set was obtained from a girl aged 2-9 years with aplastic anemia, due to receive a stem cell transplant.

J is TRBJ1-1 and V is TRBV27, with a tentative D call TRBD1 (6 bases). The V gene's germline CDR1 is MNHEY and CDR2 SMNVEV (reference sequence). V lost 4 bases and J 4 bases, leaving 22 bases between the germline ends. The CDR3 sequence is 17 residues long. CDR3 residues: CASSWGTGQPIGTEAFF. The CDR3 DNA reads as TGTGCCAGCAGTTGGGGAACGGGACAACCTATCGGCACTGAAGCTTTCTTT.

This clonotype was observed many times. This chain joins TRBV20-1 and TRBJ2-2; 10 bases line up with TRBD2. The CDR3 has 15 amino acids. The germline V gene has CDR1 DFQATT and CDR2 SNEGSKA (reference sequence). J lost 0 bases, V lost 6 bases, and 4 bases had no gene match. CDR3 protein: CSAKLAGPNTGELFF. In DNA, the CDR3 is TGCAGTGCAAAACTAGCGGGGCCGAACACCGGGGAGCTGTTTTTT.

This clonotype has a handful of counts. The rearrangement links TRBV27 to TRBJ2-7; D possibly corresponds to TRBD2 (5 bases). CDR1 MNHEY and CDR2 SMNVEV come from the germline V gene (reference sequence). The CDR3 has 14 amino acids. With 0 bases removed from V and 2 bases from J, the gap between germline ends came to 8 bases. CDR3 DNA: TGTGCCAGCAGTTTATCGGGCGGGCCCTACGAGCAGTACTTC. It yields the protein CASSLSGGPYEQYF.

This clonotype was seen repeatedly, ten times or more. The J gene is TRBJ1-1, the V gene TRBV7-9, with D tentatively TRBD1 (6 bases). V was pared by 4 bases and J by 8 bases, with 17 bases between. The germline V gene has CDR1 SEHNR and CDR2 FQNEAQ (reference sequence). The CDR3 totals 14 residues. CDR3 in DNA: TGTGCCAGCAGCTCGAAGGGGGACACTCAAGAAGCTTTCTTT. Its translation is CASSSKGDTQEAFF.

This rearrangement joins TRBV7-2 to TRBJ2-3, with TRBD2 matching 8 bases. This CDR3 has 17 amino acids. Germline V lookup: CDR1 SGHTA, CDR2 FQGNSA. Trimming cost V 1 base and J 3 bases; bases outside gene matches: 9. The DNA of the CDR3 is TGTGCCAGCAGCTTAGTGGCTAGCGGGTTTAGGACAGATACGCAGTATTTT. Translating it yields CASSLVASGFRTDTQYF.

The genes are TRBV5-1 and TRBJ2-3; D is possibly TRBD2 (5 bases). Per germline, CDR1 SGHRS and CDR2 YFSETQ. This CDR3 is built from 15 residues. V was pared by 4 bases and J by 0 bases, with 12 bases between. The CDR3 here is CASSGRTGSTDTQYF. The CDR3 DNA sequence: TGCGCCAGCAGCGGACGGACGGGAAGCACAGATACGCAGTATTTT. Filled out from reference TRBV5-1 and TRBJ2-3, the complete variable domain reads KAGVTQTPRYLIKTRGQQVTLSCSPISGHRSVSWYQQTPGQGLQFLFEYFSETQRNKGNFPGRFSGRQFSNSRSEMNVSTLELGDSALYLCASSGRTGSTDTQYFGPGTRLTVL.

The CDR3 loop reads CAWSVGFYNEQFF. DNA for the CDR3: TGTGCCTGGAGTGTAGGTTTCTACAATGAGCAGTTCTTC. V is TRBV30 and J is TRBJ2-1; D is unresolved. Germline CDR1 reads GTSNPN; CDR2 reads SVGIG (reference sequence). V gave up 0 bases and J gave up 3 bases, with 6 bases separating them. The CDR3 is made up of 13 amino acids.